This TCR beta chain was sequenced in a study of T and B cells in COVID-19 patients (dated by TCRdb to 2019 to 2021). General notes on the study: In this study, adaptive immunity was profiled in COVID-19 patients who either had active infection or had recovered, using TRB and IGH repertoire sequencing of peripheral blood. As many as 9 follow-up blood samples were taken per patient, and some of the samples covered different disease stages within the same individual. An age-matched reference group of around 42 healthy donors negative for COVID-19 antibodies served as the comparison for repertoire analyses. Critical illness requiring mechanical ventilation or ECMO was present in three fifths of the roughly 20 patients in the active-infection cohort. Median age was about 32 years in the recovered cohort versus around 62 years in the active-infection cohort. Of the 20 to 25 patients in the active-infection cohort, around 17 had comorbidities associated with unfavorable COVID-19 outcome. A recovered cohort comprised roughly 19 patients contributing about 22 samples, mostly after mild to moderate COVID-19 managed as outpatients. Two patients belonged to both the recovered and active cohorts because samples were available from active disease and after recovery. Over 7 million TCR sequences were analysed from a TCR and BCR sequence repository that comprised 37 patients and 55 to 75 time points.

The CDR3, cysteine through phenylalanine, is 12 amino acids long. Only the CDR3 DNA is retained, 36 bases long and in frame from the first base. CDR1 and CDR2 are read off the germline V gene as SQVTM and ANQGSEA. Trimming takes 4 bases from V and 3 bases from J, and the germline ends sit 7 bases apart. Genomic DNA extracted from blood, in amounts of 250-500 ng, served as the starting material for amplifying TRB repertoires. Study-wide conclusions, independent of this receptor: Blood samples obtained from mildly ill patients during symptoms, as well as early samples obtained from severe cases, were available only in scarce numbers. Specific T cell subsets (CD4+/Treg/CD8+) and sorted SARS-CoV-2-responsive or tetramer+ T cells had not yet been sequenced, and the corresponding sequencing experiments were ongoing. A total of about 2,400 TCR clusters were exclusive to the recovered cohort, and approximately 31 of those clusters were low-pGen clusters. The cohort was considered too small to assess HLA contributions to COVID-19 susceptibility or severity. Patients with COVID-19 were reported to show strongly skewed TRBV/TRBJ gene usage. TRB repertoires were found to be highly clonal in active COVID-19, whereas diversity and richness at recovery were found to rise above healthy donor levels. The reported TCR clusters were said to need prospective validation before any clinical use.

Notes on this clonotype: Its antigen has not been determined. No much larger clone exists at a distance of one base, and base qualities are not known.

The sequencing machine was an Illumina MiSeq. Multiplex PCR with BIOMED2 TRB-A/B primer pools was used to amplify TRB rearrangements. Illumina-compatible adapters and 7-nucleotide sample barcodes were attached to the amplicons through two consecutive PCRs. Phusion HS II polymerase was used for all library PCRs. The amplicons were purified from gel with the NucleoSpin Gel and PCR Clean-up kit, measured on Qubit, and combined at 4 nM. Before Illumina next-generation sequencing, the quality of the amplicon pool was assessed on an Agilent 2100 Bioanalyzer. From the authors' description of their analysis: TRB rearrangements were annotated with MiXCR 3.0.8 using the default MiXCR reference library. Non-productive reads and sequences with fewer than 2 reads were removed, and each unique CDR3 nucleotide sequence was counted as one clone. Clonality, diversity, richness and V-J gene usage were computed in R 3.5.1. GLIPH2 was used to cluster TCRs by CDR3 similarity, and OLGA was used to calculate generation probabilities. GLIPH2 clusters were kept only when the clusters contained at least four unique TCR clonotypes present in at least three individuals. The raw public reads went through TCRdb reprocessing: fastp at Q25, MiXCR clone calling, in-frame beta chains kept. Entries are consolidated by CDR3 protein sequence, retaining the most common genes and DNA. For this entry, the V and J calls and clone size follow TCRdb and not the study's own pipeline. Present in this sample are over 7,000 distinct CDR3 sequences, around 25% of which were seen just once. Together, the top ten hold 5.5% to 7% of the sample.

The sequence links TRBV29-1 to TRBJ2-1; TRBD2 might be the D gene, on 6 matching bases. The receptor was isolated from a human donor who had recovered from COVID-19. Sequencing was performed on blood. The nucleotide sequence reads TGCAGCGTTGGCGGGGTCTACAATGAGCAGTTCTTC. Translated, this is CSVGGVYNEQFF.